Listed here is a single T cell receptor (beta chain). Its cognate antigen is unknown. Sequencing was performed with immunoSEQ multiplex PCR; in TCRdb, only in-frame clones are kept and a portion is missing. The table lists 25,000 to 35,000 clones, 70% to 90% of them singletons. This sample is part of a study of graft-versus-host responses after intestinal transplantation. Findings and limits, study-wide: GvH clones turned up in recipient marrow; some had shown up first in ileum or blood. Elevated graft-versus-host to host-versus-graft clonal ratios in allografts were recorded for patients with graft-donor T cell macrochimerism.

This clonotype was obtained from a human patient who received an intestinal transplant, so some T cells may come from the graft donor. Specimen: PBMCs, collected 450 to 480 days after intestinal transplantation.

The DNA for the CDR3 is TGTGCCAGTAGTAATTGGGACAGGGGCCAAGAGACCCAGTACTTC. It specifies CASSNWDRGQETQYF. This chain joins TRBV19 and TRBJ2-5, with TRBD1 identical over 10 bases. The germline V gene has CDR1 LNHDA and CDR2 SQIVND (reference sequence). The CDR3 spans 15 residues. V lost 4 bases and J lost 1; bases outside the gene matches: 3.